Listed below are T cell receptor beta chains from one sample, sequenced in a study of control samples from healthy donors and cancer patients. TCRdb keeps only in-frame clones here, not all; method: immunoSEQ multiplex PCR. The sample holds around 120,000 clones, about 95% seen once. Sequencing was performed on blood. Receptors were obtained from a man aged 30 to 39 in good health. The conserved cysteine and the conserved F or W are not part of the CDR3 here. Some rows have no size entry. The others give once, few or many, or a class for an expanded clone.

>TRBJ1-2|TRBV10-2|once
ASRDRTQYGYT
>TRBJ2-3|TRBV7-8|.
ASSLRGGQSTDTQY
>TRBJ2-2|TRBV7-9|.
ASSTTSGGPTTGELF
>TRBJ1-1|TRBV4-1|.
ASSQVGMGRGTEAF
>TRBJ2-5|TRBV7-2|once
ASSTQGAGGETQY
>TRBJ2-7|TRBV10-3|.
AIRDPGLAGGLAYEQY
>TRBJ1-2|TRBV7-8|once
ASSLVRQDGYGYT
>TRBJ2-2|TRBV6-5|.
ASNRGDDTGELF
>TRBJ2-7|TRBV19|.
ASSIGRGTYEQY
>TRBJ1-1|TRBV13|.
ASSLGRGKAF
>TRBJ2-6|TRBV19|.
ASSIGRAGANVLT
>TRBJ2-7|TRBV7-7|.
ASSYGLAGTDEQY
>TRBJ1-1|TRBV30|.
ACGRTPPFGWLNTEAF
>TRBJ1-1|TRBV9|.
ASSGGQGSPENTEAF
>TRBJ1-5|TRBV19|.
ASRTQGGSNQPQH
>TRBJ2-7|TRBV28|.
ASSLGTGAGYEQY
>TRBJ1-2|TRBV27|.
ASKGAGEGYT
>TRBJ1-2|TRBV11-2|.
ASSLDSRPF
>TRBJ2-1|TRBV27|.
ASSLRTAYNEQF
>TRBJ1-3|TRBV5-4|.
ASSYRGAGGNTIY
>TRBJ1-5|TRBV2|.
ASSERPGGITQPQH
>TRBJ2-7|TRBV11-2|.
ASSLDYRGPGY